The subject of this entry is one T cell receptor beta chain. Authors' methods: Estimated nucleated cell counts came from reference gene primer amplification. Profiled with immunoSEQ multiplex PCR; TCRdb holds only in-frame clones, not every one. V, J and clone size were drawn from that table, and D and trimming were deduced from the DNA. This sample carries around 120,000 clones, approximately 82% of them seen once, and the ten largest clones take about a tenth. V lost 5 bases, J lost 5 bases, and 7 bases stayed unmatched. The germline V gene has CDR1 LGHDT and CDR2 YNNKEL (reference sequence). This CDR3 is built from 15 residues. The entry originates in a study of blood T cell repertoires in COVID-19. Study in general: The study drew acute and convalescent COVID-19 samples from the United States, Italy and Spain. Sources were T cells, B-cell-depleted T cells, or PBMCs; the material itself was cDNA or gDNA.

The origin of this receptor is a man aged 35-49 years with active or convalescent COVID-19. What was sequenced was peripheral blood. The J gene is TRBJ2-5, the V gene TRBV3-1 (or the pseudogene TRBV3-2), with 11 bases aligning to TRBD2. The CDR3 coding sequence is TGTGCCAGCAGCTACATAGCGGGAGGGGGGGAGACCCAGTACTTC. Protein product: CASSYIAGGGETQYF.